This TCR beta chain emerged from a study of T cells after yellow fever vaccination. Study outcomes and limitations: Clonotypes shared by both compartments, CD4 and CD8, made up a small share.

As to this clonotype: Its antigen is currently unknown.

TCRdb ran MiXCR on the 5' RACE reads and lists one entry per CDR3 protein. Of 300,000 to 350,000 distinct CDR3 sequences in the sample, 3.5% to 5% were seen once. Sequencing was performed on PBMCs, taken 15 days after the yellow fever booster vaccination. This TCR came from a man between 18 and 29 years old who received the YFV17D yellow fever vaccine.

In nucleotides, the CDR3 is TGTGCCAGCTCTCCGGGAGCGGGGGGTCTCTCCTACGAGCAGTACTTC. The encoded protein is CASSPGAGGLSYEQYF. The chain recombines TRBV18 with TRBJ2-7; 9 nucleotides match TRBD2. V shed 6 bases and J 0 bases; nucleotides not matched to a gene: 9. The CDR3 runs 16 residues. The germline V gene encodes CDR1 KGHSH and CDR2 LQKENI.